This passage covers 27 T cell receptor beta chains from one sample sequenced in a study of T cell responses to AZD1222 COVID-19 vaccine. Generated by immunoSEQ multiplex PCR, the TCRdb table keeps only in-frame clones and is missing some. The sample has 96,000 or so clones, roughly 90% seen once. The specimen was peripheral blood, collected on day 0 of AZD1222 vaccination. These receptors all come from an adult in good health.

The V and J genes are TRBV27 and TRBJ2-5, with TRBD1 matching over 7 bases. CDR1 is MNHEY and CDR2 is SMNVEV in the germline V gene (reference sequence). The length of the CDR3 is 14 residues. V lost 6 bases, J lost 5 bases, and 9 bases stayed unmatched. The CDR3 DNA is TGTGCCAGCAGCCAGCGACAGGGTGGGGAGACCCAGTACTTC. This translates into CASSQRQGGETQYF.

J is TRBJ1-1 and V is TRBV6-1; the D gene is possibly TRBD1 (6 bases). The CDR3 is 13 amino acids. In germline, CDR1 is MNHNS, CDR2 SASEGT. V was trimmed by 0 bases and J by 4 bases, leaving 6 bases between them. The CDR3 region has the DNA TGTGCCAGCAGTGAAGCAGGGGGCACTGAAGCTTTCTTT. Its translation: CASSEAGGTEAFF.

V gene TRBV5-6 combines with J gene TRBJ2-1; the D gene is possibly TRBD2 (6 bases). V dropped 4 bases and J dropped 8 bases, with 22 bases sitting between them. Germline loops: CDR1 SGHDT, CDR2 YYEEEE. The CDR3 has 16 amino acids. The CDR3 loop reads CASSLRRLTWEDEQFF. The DNA of the CDR3 is TGTGCCAGCAGCCTCCGGCGACTGACGTGGGAGGATGAGCAGTTCTTC. Combining the CDR3 with reference TRBV5-6 and TRBJ2-1 gives the whole variable domain DAGVTQSPTHLIKTRGQQVTLRCSPKSGHDTVSWYQQALGQGPQFIFQYYEEEERQRGNFPDRFSGHQFPNYSSELNVNALLLGDSALYLCASSLRRLTWEDEQFFGPGTRLTVL.

This clone was recorded once. The CDR3 loop is CAGFPGGFYEQYF. Written as DNA, the CDR3 is TGCGCCGGCTTTCCGGGGGGTTTCTACGAGCAGTACTTC. The V gene is TRBV10-2, the J gene TRBJ2-7; 7 bases map to TRBD2. With 11 bases clipped from V and 3 bases from J, the junction kept 10 bases outside the gene matches. Germline V gives CDR1 WSHSY, CDR2 SAAADI. There are 13 residues in the CDR3.

This clone was seen more than once but under ten times. The chain combines TRBV5-6 with TRBJ1-3, with D perhaps TRBD1 (6 bases). There are 16 residues in the CDR3. CDR1 and CDR2 (germline): SGHDT, YYEEEE. V gave up 4 bases and J gave up 4 bases, with 18 bases separating them. In DNA, the CDR3 is TGTGCCAGCAGCCCCCGGGGGCCCGGCGGGGGAAACACCATATATTTT. It translates to CASSPRGPGGGNTIYF.

The chain employs TRBV5-1 and TRBJ1-3, with D maybe TRBD1 (5 bases). CDR1 SGHRS and CDR2 YFSETQ come from the germline V gene. This CDR3 has 15 amino acids. V gave up 1 base and J gave up 4 bases, with 12 bases separating them. CDR3 nucleotide sequence: TGCGCCAGCAGCTTGCAGGGCGAGGGGGGAAACACCATATATTTT. Protein: CASSLQGEGGNTIYF.

V is TRBV30 and J is TRBJ2-7; D not resolved. Between the trimmed V and J ends, which lost 3 bases and 4 bases, there was a span of 13 bases. Germline V gene lookup returns CDR1 GTSNPN and CDR2 SVGIG (reference sequence). CDR3 length: 13 amino acids. CDR3 sequence reads: CAWSRLVRYEQYF. The CDR3 coding sequence is TGTGCCTGGAGCCGACTGGTAAGGTACGAGCAGTACTTC. The whole variable domain, filled in from reference TRBV30 and TRBJ2-7, reads SQTIHQWPATLVQPVGSPLSLECTVEGTSNPNLYWYRQAAGRGLQLLFYSVGIGQISSEVPQNLSASRPQDRQFILSSKKLLLSDSGFYLCAWSRLVRYEQYFGPGTRLTVT.

The chain joins TRBV4-2 to TRBJ2-5; D unclear. The CDR3 sequence is 12 residues long. Trimming took 0 bases from V and 5 from J, leaving 4 bases between them. CDR1 and CDR2 (germline): LGHNA, YNFKEQ. The CDR3 DNA follows: TGTGCCAGCAGCCAAGATCGGGAGACCCAGTACTTC. Translated, it gives CASSQDRETQYF.

Only a few counts were recorded for this clone. Here the CDR3 DNA reads TGTGCCACCAGCAGGCCCGGACAGGGGTATGGTGGCTACACCTTC. Amino acids: CATSRPGQGYGGYTF. The J gene is TRBJ1-2, the V gene TRBV15; 9 bases fit TRBD1. The CDR3 runs 15 residues. The V segment lost 3 bases and the J segment 7 bases; nucleotides outside the gene matches: 9. Germline CDR1 reads LNHNV; CDR2 reads YYDKDF (reference sequence).

The chain uses TRBV10-3 and TRBJ2-1; D unclear. Germline-derived CDR1 and CDR2 are ENHRY and SYGVKD. The CDR3 is made up of 16 amino acids. V was shortened by 0 bases and J by 0 bases, with 9 bases between the two germline ends. The CDR3 is CAISESGVSSYNEQFF. For the CDR3, the DNA is TGTGCCATCAGTGAGTCAGGCGTTTCCTCCTACAATGAGCAGTTCTTC.

The chain joins TRBV5-1 to TRBJ1-2; 8 bases agree with TRBD1. CDR1 is SGHRS and CDR2 is YFSETQ in the germline V gene. The J segment lost 1 base and the V segment lost 7 bases, leaving 12 bases of the junction unmatched. The CDR3 spans 16 residues. The CDR3 nucleotides read TGCGCCAGCGGAAAATTGGGACAGGAAAATAACTATGGCTACACCTTC. This codes for CASGKLGQENNYGYTF.

The chain has TRBV2 and TRBJ1-2, with 9 bases matching TRBD1. Trimming cost V 1 base and J 7 bases; bases outside gene matches: 19. The germline CDR1 and CDR2 sequences are SNHLY and FYNNEI. This CDR3 is 19 amino acids long. The CDR3 sequence is CASSEGRAMGQGLRRGYTF. The CDR3 nucleotides are TGTGCCAGCAGTGAAGGGCGAGCTATGGGACAGGGCCTGAGACGTGGCTACACCTTC.

The chain joins TRBV29-1 to TRBJ2-1; 7 nucleotides match TRBD2. The germline gives CDR1 SQVTM, CDR2 ANQGSEA. V shed 1 base and J 0 bases; nucleotides not matched to a gene: 0. The CDR3 extends over 14 amino acids. The CDR3 sequence is CSVEGEGSYNEQFF. Here the CDR3 DNA reads TGCAGCGTTGAAGGGGAGGGCTCCTACAATGAGCAGTTCTTC.

The chain is built from TRBV4-2 and TRBJ1-1; D may be TRBD1 (5 bases). Germline CDR1 reads LGHNA; CDR2 reads YNFKEQ. The CDR3 has 17 amino acids. The V and J ends lost 0 bases and 0 bases respectively, with 14 bases between them. CDR3 loop: CASSQDWGREMNTEAFF. CDR3 DNA sequence: TGTGCCAGCAGCCAAGATTGGGGCAGGGAGATGAACACTGAAGCTTTCTTT.

This clone was observed a single time. This CDR3 reads CASSPYRLTGTQETQYF. The CDR3 DNA follows: TGTGCCAGCAGTCCCTACCGCCTGACAGGAACCCAAGAGACCCAGTACTTC. V usage is TRBV6-6 and J usage is TRBJ2-5; a weak D match, TRBD1 (6 bases). Germline values: CDR1 MNHNY, CDR2 SVGAGI (reference sequence). Trimming removed 5 bases from V and 1 base from J, with 20 bases in between. The CDR3 covers 17 residues.

This clone was counted a single time. J is TRBJ2-1 and V is TRBV29-1, with TRBD1 identical over 12 bases. The ends lost 7 bases at V and 9 bases at J; junction bases unmatched: 16. The CDR3 consists of 16 residues. Germline V gene sequence: CDR1 SQVTM, CDR2 ANQGSEA. CDR3 amino acids: CSGLLPGQGAEGEQFF. The CDR3 nucleotides read TGCAGCGGCCTACTACCGGGACAGGGGGCCGAGGGTGAGCAGTTCTTC.

This chain links TRBV2 with TRBJ1-6; 11 bases map to TRBD1. Germline loops: CDR1 SNHLY, CDR2 FYNNEI. The CDR3 totals 15 residues. V shed 6 bases and J 9 bases; nucleotides not matched to a gene: 7. The CDR3 loop reads CASSFSGQGVSPLHF. CDR3 coding DNA: TGTGCCAGCAGCTTCTCGGGACAGGGGGTTTCACCCCTCCACTTT. Using reference TRBV2 and TRBJ1-6 for the parts outside the CDR3, the full variable domain is EPEVTQTPSHQVTQMGQEVILRCVPISNHLYFYWYRQILGQKVEFLVSFYNNEISEKSEIFDDQFSVERPDGSNFTLKIRSTKLEDSAMYFCASSFSGQGVSPLHFGNGTRLTVT.

This clone was seen just once. Mismatch with germline at one junction end may stem from a read error. The chain carries TRBV6-5 and TRBJ1-4; 9 bases fit TRBD1. This CDR3 contains 15 residues. Germline assignment: CDR1 MNHEY and CDR2 SVGAGI. Here the CDR3 reads CAGRPQGALNEKLFF. Written as DNA, the CDR3 is TGTGCCGGCAGGCCACAGGGGGCGCTTAATGAAAAACTGTTTTTT.

V and J are TRBV29-1 and TRBJ1-2; TRBD1 agrees at 8 bases. Germline V CDR1 and CDR2: SQVTM, ANQGSEA. The trim removed 0 bases at V and 6 bases at J, leaving 3 bases unmatched. CDR3 length: 13 amino acids. As DNA, the CDR3 is TGCAGCGTTGAAGACTACAGGGGGAATGGCTACACCTTC. It codes for CSVEDYRGNGYTF.

This chain connects TRBV6-1 to TRBJ1-5, with 10 bases that match TRBD1. The CDR3 loop spans 16 amino acids. Germline CDR1 is MNHNS and CDR2 is SASEGT. V was pared by 0 bases and J by 6 bases, with 5 bases of the junction left unmatched. The CDR3 region is CASSEAMGQGFQPQHF. The DNA for the CDR3 is TGTGCCAGCAGTGAAGCGATGGGACAGGGGTTTCAGCCCCAGCATTTT.

The chain joins TRBV18 to TRBJ1-1; unclear D gene. The CDR3 runs to 13 residues. Deletions cut 2 bases from V and 3 bases from J, with 7 bases between. Germline values: CDR1 KGHSH, CDR2 LQKENI. The CDR3 loop is CASSPLEDTEAFF. The CDR3 coding sequence is TGTGCCAGCTCACCATTGGAGGACACTGAAGCTTTCTTT.

The chain carries TRBV10-3 and TRBJ2-6, with 10 bases aligning to TRBD2. With 3 bases clipped from V and 0 bases from J, the junction kept 8 bases outside the gene matches. This CDR3 has 19 residues. Germline V gene sequence: CDR1 ENHRY, CDR2 SYGVKD. CDR3: CAISDPTSGPLSGANVLTF. The CDR3 DNA reads as TGTGCCATCAGTGACCCGACTAGCGGGCCGCTCTCTGGGGCCAACGTCCTGACTTTC.

The chain combines TRBV6-1 with TRBJ2-7; D gene unclear. The germline V and J ends were trimmed by 4 bases and 2 bases, with 12 bases remaining between them. The germline gives CDR1 MNHNS, CDR2 SASEGT. The CDR3 has 14 amino acids. CDR3 nucleotide sequence: TGTGCCAGCAGTGGCTACAGTTTCCCCTACGAGCAGTACTTC. It encodes CASSGYSFPYEQYF.

The rearrangement uses TRBV18 and TRBJ1-1; TRBD1 might be the D (6 bases). Trimming removed 1 base at V and 3 bases at J, with 12 bases between. Germline lookup yields CDR1 KGHSH and CDR2 LQKENI. This CDR3 is 15 amino acids long. The CDR3 coding sequence is TGTGCCAGCTCACCACTTCAGGGGACGGACACTGAAGCTTTCTTT. Translating it yields CASSPLQGTDTEAFF.

This clone has more than one count but fewer than ten. This chain uses TRBV4-1 with TRBJ1-4, with 8 nucleotides matching TRBD1. The CDR3 consists of 16 residues. In germline, CDR1 is MGHRA, CDR2 YSYEKL. J was trimmed by 6 bases and V by 1 base; bases with no gene match: 7. CDR3 region: CASSQVSGTGDEKLFF. The DNA of the CDR3 is TGCGCCAGCAGCCAAGTATCCGGGACAGGAGATGAAAAACTGTTTTTT.

This clone appeared once. The rearrangement uses TRBV5-1 and TRBJ2-7; 8 nucleotides line up with TRBD1. The CDR3 runs 13 residues. Germline V gene lookup returns CDR1 SGHRS and CDR2 YFSETQ. With 3 bases clipped from V and 5 bases from J, the junction kept 4 bases outside the gene matches. CDR3 protein: CASSWGTGDEQYF. In nucleotides, the CDR3 is TGCGCCAGCAGCTGGGGGACAGGAGACGAGCAGTACTTC.

This chain links TRBV7-9 with TRBJ1-2; 10 bases align to TRBD1. Germline V gene data show CDR1 as SEHNR and CDR2 as FQNEAQ (reference sequence). This CDR3 contains 15 residues. The V and J ends lost 3 bases and 4 bases, in that order; junction bases with no gene match: 5. CDR3 nucleotides: TGTGCCAGCAGCTTTGACAGGGGGCGAAGCTATGGCTACACCTTC. As protein: CASSFDRGRSYGYTF.